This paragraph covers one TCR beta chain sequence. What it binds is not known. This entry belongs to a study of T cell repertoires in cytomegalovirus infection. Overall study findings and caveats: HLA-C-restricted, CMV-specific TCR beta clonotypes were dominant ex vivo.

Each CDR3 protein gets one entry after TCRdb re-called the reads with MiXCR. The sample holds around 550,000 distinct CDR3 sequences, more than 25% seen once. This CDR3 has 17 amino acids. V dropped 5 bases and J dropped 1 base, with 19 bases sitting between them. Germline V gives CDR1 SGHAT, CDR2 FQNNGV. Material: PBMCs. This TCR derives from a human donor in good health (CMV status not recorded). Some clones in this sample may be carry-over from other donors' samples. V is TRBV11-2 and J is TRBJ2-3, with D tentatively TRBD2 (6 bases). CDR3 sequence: CASSRGSGEWGTDTQYF. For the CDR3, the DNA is TGTGCCAGCAGCCGAGGATCGGGAGAGTGGGGCACAGATACGCAGTATTTT.